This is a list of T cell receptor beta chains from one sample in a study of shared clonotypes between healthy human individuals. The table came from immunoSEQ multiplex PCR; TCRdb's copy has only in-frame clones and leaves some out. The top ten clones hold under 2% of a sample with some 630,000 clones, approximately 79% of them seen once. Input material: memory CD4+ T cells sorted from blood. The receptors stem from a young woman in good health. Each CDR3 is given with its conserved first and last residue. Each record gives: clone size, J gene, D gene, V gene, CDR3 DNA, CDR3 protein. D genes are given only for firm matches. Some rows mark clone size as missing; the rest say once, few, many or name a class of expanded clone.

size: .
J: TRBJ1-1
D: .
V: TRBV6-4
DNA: TGTGCCAGCAGTAGACACGAGCGGACTGAAGCTTTCTTT
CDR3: CASSRHERTEAFF

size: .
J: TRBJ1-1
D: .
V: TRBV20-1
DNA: TGCAGTGCTAGCGGCCCAGCAGAAGCTTTCTTT
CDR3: CSASGPAEAFF

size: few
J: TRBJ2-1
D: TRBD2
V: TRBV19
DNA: TGTGCCAGTAGTATAAGCGGGGACGTTGAGCAGTTCTTC
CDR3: CASSISGDVEQFF

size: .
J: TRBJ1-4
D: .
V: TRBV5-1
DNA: TGCGCCAGCAGCTTGGCAGTGAATGAAAAACTGTTTTTT
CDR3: CASSLAVNEKLFF

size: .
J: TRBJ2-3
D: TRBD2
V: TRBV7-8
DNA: TGTGCCAGCAGGACTGATCGTCCTATGACTAGCGGAAGCACAGATACGCAGTATTTT
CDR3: CASRTDRPMTSGSTDTQYF

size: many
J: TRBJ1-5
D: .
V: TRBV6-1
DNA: TGTGCCAGCAGCCCCGACAGCAATCAGCCCCAGCATTTT
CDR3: CASSPDSNQPQHF

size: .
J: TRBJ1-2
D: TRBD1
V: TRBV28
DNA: TGTGCCAGCATTAACCAAGGGGGCAGACTTCGATTATACACCTTC
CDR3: CASINQGGRLRLYTF

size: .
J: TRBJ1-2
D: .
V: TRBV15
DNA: TGTGCCACCAGCAGAGATAACGTGGACGGCGGGGCCTTC
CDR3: CATSRDNVDGGAF

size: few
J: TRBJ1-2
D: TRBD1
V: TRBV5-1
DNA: TGCGCCAGCAGCTTGGATGGGACAGTCCGTGGGGAGCGTGGCTACACCTTC
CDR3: CASSLDGTVRGERGYTF

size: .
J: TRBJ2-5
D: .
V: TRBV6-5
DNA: TGTGCCAGCAGTCGGGGATGGGGACAAGCAGGGACCCAGTACTTC
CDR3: CASSRGWGQAGTQYF

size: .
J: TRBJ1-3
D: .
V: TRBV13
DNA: TGTGCCAGCAGCTTTTCAGGGCCAGGAAACACCATATATTTT
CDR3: CASSFSGPGNTIYF

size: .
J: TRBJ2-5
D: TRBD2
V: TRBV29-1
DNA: TGCAGCGTTGTTAGGGGGACTAGCGGGAGCCAAGAGACCCAGTACTTC
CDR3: CSVVRGTSGSQETQYF

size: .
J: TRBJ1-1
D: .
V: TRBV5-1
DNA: TGCGCCAGCAGCTCTGGGGTCAAGGTAGGCACTGAAGCTTTCTTT
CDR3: CASSSGVKVGTEAFF

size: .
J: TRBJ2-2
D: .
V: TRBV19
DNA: TGTGCCAGTAGTACCCCGGGACGGAGATTCACCGGGGAGCTGTTTTTT
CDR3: CASSTPGRRFTGELFF

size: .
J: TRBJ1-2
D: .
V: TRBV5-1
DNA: TGCGCCAGCAGCTTGGGCACGGGGGGCGAAGGTGGCTACACCTTC
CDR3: CASSLGTGGEGGYTF

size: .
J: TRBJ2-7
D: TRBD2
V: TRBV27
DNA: TGTGCCAGCAGTGCAAACAGGGGAGCGGGAGGTTACGAGCAGTACTTC
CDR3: CASSANRGAGGYEQYF

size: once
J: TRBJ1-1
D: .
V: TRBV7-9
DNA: TGTGCCAGCAGCTTAGATCCTCAGGAAGCTTTCTTT
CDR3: CASSLDPQEAFF

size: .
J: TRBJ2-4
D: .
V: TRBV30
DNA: TGTGCCTGGAGTGTGATTACAGCCAAAAACATTCAGTACTTC
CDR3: CAWSVITAKNIQYF

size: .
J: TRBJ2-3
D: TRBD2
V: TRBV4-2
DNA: TGTGCCAGCAGCCAAGGGGATAGCGGGAGGGTCAGGGATACGCAGTATTTT
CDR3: CASSQGDSGRVRDTQYF

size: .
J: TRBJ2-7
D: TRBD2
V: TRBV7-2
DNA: TGTGCCAGCAGCTTAAGAGGACTAGCGAGCTCCTACGAGCAGTACTTC
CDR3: CASSLRGLASSYEQYF

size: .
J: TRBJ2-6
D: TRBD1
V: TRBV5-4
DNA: TGTGCCAGCAACTCCAGGGACAGGGGAGTCTCTGGGGCCAACGTCCTGACTTTC
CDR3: CASNSRDRGVSGANVLTF

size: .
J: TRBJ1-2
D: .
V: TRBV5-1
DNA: TGCGCCAGCAGCGAATATGTGGGGTATGGCTACACCTTC
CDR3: CASSEYVGYGYTF

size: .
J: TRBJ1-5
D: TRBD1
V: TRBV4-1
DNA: TGCGCCAGCAGCCAAGATTTGGGGGCAGGGGGGTATAGCAATCAGCCCCAGCATTTT
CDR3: CASSQDLGAGGYSNQPQHF

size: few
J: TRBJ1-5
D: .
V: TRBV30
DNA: TGTGCCTGGAGTCCCAGTGGGGATCAGCCCCAGCATTTT
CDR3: CAWSPSGDQPQHF

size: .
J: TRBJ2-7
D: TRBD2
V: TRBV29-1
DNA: TGCAGCGTAGCTAGCGGGTTCAACTCCTACGAGCAGTACTTC
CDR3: CSVASGFNSYEQYF

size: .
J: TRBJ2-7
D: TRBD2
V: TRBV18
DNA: TGTGCCAGCTCACGCGAGCGGGAGGGGTACGAGCAGTACTTC
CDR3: CASSREREGYEQYF

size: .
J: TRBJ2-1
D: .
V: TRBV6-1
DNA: TGTGCCAGCAGTGAAGAGTGGGCCGGAGCGGCGGGCTACAATGAGCAGTTCTTC
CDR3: CASSEEWAGAAGYNEQFF

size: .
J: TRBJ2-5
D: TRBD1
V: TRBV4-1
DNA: TGCGCCAGCAGCCATGTACCGGGACAGGGCTGGGAGACCCAGTACTTC
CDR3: CASSHVPGQGWETQYF

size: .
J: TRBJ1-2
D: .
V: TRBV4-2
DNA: TGTGCCAGCAGCCAAAAAAACCGGGGGTCAGGGGGCTACACCTTC
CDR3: CASSQKNRGSGGYTF

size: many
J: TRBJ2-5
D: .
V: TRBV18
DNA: TGTGCCAGCTCACCAGAAAGTGAGACCCAGTACTTC
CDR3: CASSPESETQYF

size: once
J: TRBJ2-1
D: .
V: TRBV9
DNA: TGTGCCAGCAGCCCCCGTCCGGACTCCTACAATGAGCAGTTCTTC
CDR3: CASSPRPDSYNEQFF

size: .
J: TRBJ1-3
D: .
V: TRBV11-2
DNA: TGTGCCAGCAGCTTAGCCCCAGGAGGAAACACCATATATTTT
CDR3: CASSLAPGGNTIYF

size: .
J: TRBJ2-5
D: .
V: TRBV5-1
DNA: TGCGCCAGCAGCTCGTTCGGACAGCTCCAAGAGACCCAGTACTTC
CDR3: CASSSFGQLQETQYF

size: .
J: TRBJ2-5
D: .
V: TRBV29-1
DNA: TGCAGCGTTGATTCGGGCCGCGAGACCCAGTACTTC
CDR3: CSVDSGRETQYF

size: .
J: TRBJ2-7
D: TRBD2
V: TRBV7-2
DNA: TGTGCCAGCACCGGGACTAGCGGGAGCGAACAGTACTTC
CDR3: CASTGTSGSEQYF

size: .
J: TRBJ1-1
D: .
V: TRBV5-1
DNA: TGCGCCAGCAGCGATACCGACAGGTCGTGGAACACTGAAGCTTTCTTT
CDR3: CASSDTDRSWNTEAFF

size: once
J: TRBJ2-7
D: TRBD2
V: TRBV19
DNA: TGTGCCAGTAGGAGTCGGGAGGTCGACGAGCAGTACTTC
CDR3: CASRSREVDEQYF

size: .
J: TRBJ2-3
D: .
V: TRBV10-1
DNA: TGCGCCAGCCAGCGGGGTGAAAACAGGGCAGATACGCAGTATTTT
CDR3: CASQRGENRADTQYF

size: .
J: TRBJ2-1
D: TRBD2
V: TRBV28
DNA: TGTGCCAGCACCTTCAAGACTAGCGCCTATCATGTTGAGCAGTTCTTC
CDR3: CASTFKTSAYHVEQFF

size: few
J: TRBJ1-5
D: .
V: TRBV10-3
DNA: TGTGCCATCAGTGAGTCGGCAAATCAGCCCCAGCATTTT
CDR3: CAISESANQPQHF

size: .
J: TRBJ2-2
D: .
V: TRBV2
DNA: TGTGCCAGCAGTGAAAGGAGAACCGGGGAGCTGTTTTTT
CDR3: CASSERRTGELFF

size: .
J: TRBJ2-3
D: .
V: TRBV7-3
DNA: TGTGCCAGCAGCCTTCGACAGGGCACAGATACGCAGTATTTT
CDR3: CASSLRQGTDTQYF

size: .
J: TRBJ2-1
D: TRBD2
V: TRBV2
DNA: TGTGCCAGCCGGGAGGGCCTAGGAAATGAGCAGTTCTTC
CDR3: CASREGLGNEQFF

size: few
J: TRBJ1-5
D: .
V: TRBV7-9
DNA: TGTGCCAGCAGTTCGACAGGTTCGGGCAATCAGCCCCAGCATTTT
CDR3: CASSSTGSGNQPQHF

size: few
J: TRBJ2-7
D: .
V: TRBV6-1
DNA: TGTGCCAGCAGTGAAGCGAAACAGGGTTGGACACCTTACGAGCAGTACTTC
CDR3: CASSEAKQGWTPYEQYF

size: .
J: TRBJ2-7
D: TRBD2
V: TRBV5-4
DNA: TGTGCCAGCAGCTCCGGGACTAGCGGGATCTACGAGCAGTACTTC
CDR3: CASSSGTSGIYEQYF

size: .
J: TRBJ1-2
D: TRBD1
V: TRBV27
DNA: TGTGCCAGCAGTTTTGGACAGGGTGGGGAATATGGCTACACCTTC
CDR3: CASSFGQGGEYGYTF

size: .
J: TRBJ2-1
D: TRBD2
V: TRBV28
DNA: TGTGCCAGCAGTTTATGGGGCGGGAGATCCTACAATGAGCAGTTCTTC
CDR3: CASSLWGGRSYNEQFF

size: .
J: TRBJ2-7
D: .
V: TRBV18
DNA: TGTGCCAGCTCACCAGGGACGGACTCCTACGAGCAGTACTTC
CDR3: CASSPGTDSYEQYF

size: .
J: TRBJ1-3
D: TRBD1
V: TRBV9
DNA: TGTGCCAGCAGCGTAAGGGGACAGGGGGCATCTGGAAACACCATATATTTT
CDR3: CASSVRGQGASGNTIYF

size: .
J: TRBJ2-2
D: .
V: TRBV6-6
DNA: TGTGCCAGCAGTCCTCTGTCCACCGGGGAGCTGTTTTTT
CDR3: CASSPLSTGELFF

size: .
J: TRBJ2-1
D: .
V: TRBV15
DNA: TGTGCCACCAGTCAGTACAATGAGCAGTTCTTC
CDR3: CATSQYNEQFF

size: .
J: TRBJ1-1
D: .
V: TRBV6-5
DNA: TGTGCCAGCAGTTACCACCCGGGTACTGAAGCTTTCTTT
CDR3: CASSYHPGTEAFF

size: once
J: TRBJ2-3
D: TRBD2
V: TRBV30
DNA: TGTGCCTGGAGTGTACTAGCGGGAACAGATACGCAGTATTTT
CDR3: CAWSVLAGTDTQYF

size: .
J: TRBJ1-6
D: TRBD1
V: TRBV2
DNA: TGTGCCAGCCGGGGACAGAGCCAATCACCCCTCCACTTT
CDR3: CASRGQSQSPLHF

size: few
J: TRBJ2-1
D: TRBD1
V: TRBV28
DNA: TGTGCCAGCAGCGCCCGGGGGACAGGCTCAACTGGGGAGCAGTTCTTC
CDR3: CASSARGTGSTGEQFF

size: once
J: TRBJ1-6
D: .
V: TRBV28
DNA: TGTGCCAGCAGTGTATGGGGCGAGGGGGAAGGATCACCCCTCCACTTT
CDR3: CASSVWGEGEGSPLHF

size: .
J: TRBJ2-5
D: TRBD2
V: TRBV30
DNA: TGTGCCTGGGAAACGGGAGCGGGAGGCGGAGAGACCCAGTACTTC
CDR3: CAWETGAGGGETQYF

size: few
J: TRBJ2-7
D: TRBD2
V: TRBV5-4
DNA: TGTGCCAGCAGTCCCGGGGGGGGCTTTTCTACGGTATCCTACGAGCAGTACTTC
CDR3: CASSPGGGFSTVSYEQYF

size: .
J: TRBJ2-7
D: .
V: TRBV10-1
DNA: TGCGCCAGCAGTGGAGGGGGGACCTACGAGCAGTACTTC
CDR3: CASSGGGTYEQYF